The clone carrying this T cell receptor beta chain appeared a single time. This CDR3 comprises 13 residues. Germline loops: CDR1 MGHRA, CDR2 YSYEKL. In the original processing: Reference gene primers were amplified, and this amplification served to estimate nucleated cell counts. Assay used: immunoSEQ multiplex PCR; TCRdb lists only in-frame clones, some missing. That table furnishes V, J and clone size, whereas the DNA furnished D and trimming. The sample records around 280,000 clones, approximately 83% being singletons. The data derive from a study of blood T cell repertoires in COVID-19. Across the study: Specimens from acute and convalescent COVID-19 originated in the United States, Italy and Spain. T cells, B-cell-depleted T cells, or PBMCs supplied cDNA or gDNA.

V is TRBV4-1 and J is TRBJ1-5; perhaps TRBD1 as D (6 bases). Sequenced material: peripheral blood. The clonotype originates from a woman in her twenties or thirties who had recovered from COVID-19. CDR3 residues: CAAATGLNQPQHF. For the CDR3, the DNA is TGCGCAGCGGCAACAGGGCTAAATCAGCCCCAGCATTTT.